This T cell receptor (beta chain) was recovered during a study of cytomegalovirus exposure and HLA in healthy donors. Study-level findings and limits: HLA alleles were associated with roughly 17,000 TCR beta sequences in a later analysis at 0.05 false discovery rate.

PCR primers comprised 60 Vbeta and 13 Jbeta primers. Original analysis: In a later analysis, the count reached some 75 million unique TCR beta chains, with approximately 11 million shared. Produced via immunoSEQ multiplex PCR; TCRdb's table is partial and in-frame only. That table is the source of V, J and clone size, and D and trimming were worked out from the DNA. Among fewer than 150,000 clones, around 80% were seen once, and the ten largest hold 6% to 7.5%. Germline V gives CDR1 WNHNN, CDR2 SYGVQD (reference sequence). The CDR3 length is 14 residues. With V trimmed by 3 bases and J by 5 bases, 7 bases remained unmatched. To note about this clone: The antigen is undetermined.

This clonotype originated in a middle-aged man in good health and CMV-seropositive. Sequenced input: PBMCs. This rearrangement joins TRBV10-1 to TRBJ2-7; TRBD1 matches 7 bases. The CDR3: CASSDARGKDEQYF. The CDR3, as DNA: TGCGCCAGCAGTGATGCCAGGGGGAAGGACGAGCAGTACTTC.